One and the same sample provided the 31 T cell receptor beta chains below, sequenced in a study of OX40 agonist ivuxolimab in advanced cancers. Libraries were prepared by immunoSEQ multiplex PCR; TCRdb keeps only in-frame clonotypes and omits some of them. The sample yields roughly 100,000 clones, 80% to 90% seen once. The sample was CD4+ or CD8+ T cells sorted from blood, taken in a trial of the OX40 agonist ivuxolimab. The receptors stem from an adult with an advanced solid tumor such as melanoma, head and neck, liver or kidney cancer.

The chain is built from TRBV5-8 and TRBJ1-1; D uncertain. V lost 3 bases and J 5 bases, leaving 8 bases between the germline ends. CDR3 length: 12 amino acids. Germline V gene sequence: CDR1 SGHTS, CDR2 YDEGEE. CDR3 region: CASSSRRTEAFF. The CDR3 DNA sequence: TGTGCCAGCAGCTCCAGGAGAACTGAAGCTTTCTTT.

The chain is built from TRBV29-1 and TRBJ2-2; 7 bases line up with TRBD1. This CDR3 comprises 14 residues. Germline values: CDR1 SQVTM, CDR2 ANQGSEA. V shed 4 bases and J 5 bases; nucleotides not matched to a gene: 7. The CDR3 reads CSVATGFRTGELFF. CDR3 sequence (DNA): TGCAGCGTTGCGACAGGGTTTAGGACCGGGGAGCTGTTTTTT.

The count of this clone is one. V usage is TRBV7-2 and J usage is TRBJ2-5; TRBD2 is a possible D gene (5 bases). With 1 base removed from V and 9 bases from J, the gap between germline ends came to 12 bases. Germline-derived CDR1 and CDR2 are SGHTA and FQGNSA. CDR3 length: 13 residues. The CDR3 loop reads CASSLVAVGAQYF. CDR3 DNA sequence: TGTGCCAGCAGCTTAGTTGCGGTCGGGGCCCAGTACTTC.

The rearrangement joins TRBV10-3 to TRBJ2-7; 9 bases fit TRBD2. The J segment lost 3 bases and the V segment lost 4 bases, leaving 4 bases of the junction unmatched. The CDR3 spans 14 residues. Germline V gene lookup returns CDR1 ENHRY and CDR2 SYGVKD. CDR3 sequence reads: CAISGSSGDYEQYF. CDR3 nucleotides: TGTGCCATCAGTGGATCTAGCGGGGACTACGAGCAGTACTTC.

The V and J genes are TRBV7-9 and TRBJ2-5, with D perhaps matching TRBD1 (6 bases). The CDR3 runs 13 residues. The germline V and J ends were trimmed by 5 bases and 3 bases, with 10 bases remaining between them. Germline V gives CDR1 SEHNR, CDR2 FQNEAQ (reference sequence). As DNA, the CDR3 is TGTGCCAGCAGCCCGCAGGGGAAAGAGACCCAGTACTTC. It encodes CASSPQGKETQYF.

The J gene is TRBJ1-1, the V gene TRBV6-6; tentatively, D is TRBD1 (6 bases). This CDR3 is built from 14 residues. From germline, CDR1 is MNHNY and CDR2 SVGAGI (reference sequence). V gave up 8 bases and J gave up 4 bases, with 17 bases separating them. The CDR3 is CASVLGLGGTEAFF. As DNA, the CDR3 is TGTGCCAGCGTACTTGGTCTAGGGGGCACTGAAGCTTTCTTT.

This chain joins TRBV10-2 and TRBJ2-2; no firm D call. V was cut by 4 bases and J by 6 bases, with 15 bases left in between. This CDR3 is built from 15 residues. CDR1 and CDR2 (germline): WSHSY, SAAADI. Here the CDR3 DNA reads TGCGCCAGCAGTGTACCCACACGAGGTGCCGGGGAGCTGTTTTTT. Translated, it gives CASSVPTRGAGELFF.

This clone is a singleton in its sample. The CDR3 DNA sequence: TGCGCCAGCAGCTTGGCCAAGGGGGGGTCTGAAGCTTTCTTT. Protein product: CASSLAKGGSEAFF. The rearrangement uses TRBV5-1 and TRBJ1-1; D is possibly TRBD1 (6 bases). Germline V gives CDR1 SGHRS, CDR2 YFSETQ. This CDR3 comprises 14 residues. V lost 0 bases and J lost 6, with 12 bases in between.

This chain connects TRBV6-5 to TRBJ2-7; tentatively, D is TRBD1 (6 bases). V lost 3 bases and J lost 2, with 11 bases in between. The CDR3 sequence is 14 residues long. Germline loops: CDR1 MNHEY, CDR2 SVGAGI. CDR3 protein: CASSYIQGPYEQYF. The CDR3 coding sequence is TGTGCCAGCAGTTATATCCAGGGGCCCTACGAGCAGTACTTC.

V is TRBV30 and J is TRBJ1-1; 7 bases align to TRBD1. Per germline, CDR1 GTSNPN and CDR2 SVGIG (reference sequence). This CDR3 has 13 amino acids. Trimming took 4 bases from V and 6 from J; bases not matched to a gene: 8. In DNA form, the CDR3 reads TGTGCCTGGATGGTCGTCACAGGGGCTGAAGCTTTCTTT. Encoded protein: CAWMVVTGAEAFF.

CDR3 in DNA: TGCGCCAGCAGCTCAACAGATAACTATGGCTACACCTTC. This gives the protein CASSSTDNYGYTF. The chain employs TRBV5-1 and TRBJ1-2; D not certain. Germline V lookup: CDR1 SGHRS, CDR2 YFSETQ. The CDR3 loop spans 13 amino acids. V lost 3 bases, J lost 1 base, and 7 bases lay in between.

The CDR3 coding sequence is TGTGCCAGCAGTCCCTGGGGGGTTAACTATGGCTACACCTTC. Residues: CASSPWGVNYGYTF. The chain is built from TRBV27 and TRBJ1-2, with D possibly being TRBD1 (5 bases). This CDR3 has 14 amino acids. Looked up from germline, CDR1 is MNHEY and CDR2 is SMNVEV (reference sequence). V was trimmed by 5 bases and J by 1 base, leaving 11 bases between them.

The CDR3 region has the DNA TGTGCCAGCAGCGTAGCGACGGGGACGGTCTCCTACGAGCAGTACTTC. Its translation is CASSVATGTVSYEQYF. This sequence joins TRBV9 and TRBJ2-7; either TRBD1 or TRBD2 may fit D (5 bases each). V was trimmed by 0 bases and J by 0 bases, leaving 13 bases between them. Germline loops: CDR1 SGDLS, CDR2 YYNGEE. The CDR3 sequence is 16 residues long.

CDR3 residues: CASRDIAKNIQYF. DNA for the CDR3: TGTGCCAGCCGAGATATAGCCAAAAACATTCAGTACTTC. The chain recombines TRBV25-1 with TRBJ2-4; no clear D. The germline V gene has CDR1 MGHDK and CDR2 SYGVNS. This CDR3 is built from 13 residues. V dropped 8 bases and J dropped 0 bases, with 8 bases sitting between them.

The chain has TRBV6-1 and TRBJ2-3, with unresolved D. The CDR3 extends over 11 amino acids. Trimming cost V 6 bases and J 6 bases, with 7 bases left between them. Germline V gives CDR1 MNHNS, CDR2 SASEGT. The CDR3 reads CASRETDTQYF. In nucleotides, the CDR3 is TGTGCCAGCAGGGAGACTGATACGCAGTATTTT.

This chain uses TRBV11-2 with TRBJ2-2, with D perhaps TRBD2 (5 bases). The CDR3 covers 16 residues. Germline CDR1 and CDR2: SGHAT and FQNNGV. Trimming left V 2 bases short and J 2 bases short, with 12 bases between. This CDR3 reads CASSLRAGPNTGELFF. The CDR3 nucleotides are TGTGCCAGCAGCTTACGGGCGGGCCCTAACACCGGGGAGCTGTTTTTT.

V and J are TRBV5-4 and TRBJ2-7; TRBD1 is a possible D gene (6 bases). The germline V gene encodes CDR1 SGHNT and CDR2 YYREEE (reference sequence). The CDR3 covers 12 residues. Trimming pared 2 bases from V and 4 bases from J, leaving 7 bases between. In DNA form, the CDR3 reads TGTGCCAGCAGCTTTGACAGGTACGAGCAGTACTTC. This sequence encodes CASSFDRYEQYF.

V gene TRBV11-1 combines with J gene TRBJ1-1; D may be TRBD1 (5 bases). Germline V CDR1 and CDR2: SGHAT, FQDESV (reference sequence). CDR3 length: 16 residues. The V end lost 3 bases, the J end lost 3 bases, and 17 bases lay between the germline ends. As DNA, the CDR3 is TGTGCCAGCAGCTTGGCCTCGGGGGAGGCGGACACTGAAGCTTTCTTT. This codes for CASSLASGEADTEAFF.

This clone was found once. The chain couples TRBV5-1 to TRBJ2-7, with D hard to call. The germline CDR1 and CDR2 sequences are SGHRS and YFSETQ. Trimming removed 1 base at V and 2 bases at J, with 10 bases between. This CDR3 is 14 amino acids long. The CDR3 DNA is TGCGCCAGCAGCTTGACTGCCCCCACCTACGAGCAGTACTTC. Translating gives CASSLTAPTYEQYF.

This sequence joins TRBV5-4 and TRBJ2-2; 7 positions agree with TRBD1. The CDR3 totals 13 residues. Germline CDR1 is SGHNT and CDR2 is YYREEE (reference sequence). V was clipped by 5 bases and J by 6 bases; unmatched bases: 4. The CDR3 sequence: CASSSQGAGELFF. CDR3 nucleotides: TGTGCCAGCAGTTCGCAGGGGGCCGGGGAGCTGTTTTTT.

The chain combines TRBV19 with TRBJ1-1; D perhaps matches TRBD1 (5 bases). Trimming stripped 10 bases from V and 5 bases from J, with 14 bases between. The CDR3 runs 12 residues. Germline V lookup: CDR1 LNHDA, CDR2 SQIVND (reference sequence). The CDR3 is CATGGIWTEAFF. In nucleotides, the CDR3 is TGTGCCACGGGGGGGATTTGGACTGAAGCTTTCTTT. Supplemented by reference TRBV19 and TRBJ1-1, the full variable domain reads DGGITQSPKYLFRKEGQNVTLSCEQNLNHDAMYWYRQDPGQGLRLIYYSQIVNDFQKGDIAEGYSVSREKKESFPLTVTSAQKNPTAFYLCATGGIWTEAFFGQGTRLTVV.

The rearrangement joins TRBV7-8 to TRBJ1-5; maybe TRBD1 (5 bases). This CDR3 is built from 19 residues. V was cut by 1 base and J by 1 base, with 20 bases left in between. The germline CDR1 and CDR2 sequences are SGHVS and FQNEAQ. This chain's CDR3 is CASSLGFKRGVVSNQPQHF. CDR3 DNA sequence: TGTGCCAGCAGCTTAGGATTTAAACGGGGGGTCGTGAGCAATCAGCCCCAGCATTTT.

This clone has just a few counts. The V gene is TRBV6-1, the J gene TRBJ1-1; 7 nucleotides match TRBD1. Unmatched junction bases numbered 6, after V lost 2 bases and J lost 0 bases. CDR1 is MNHNS and CDR2 is SASEGT in the germline V gene. CDR3 length: 16 residues. CDR3 loop: CASSERTGAMNTEAFF. The CDR3 nucleotides read TGTGCCAGCAGTGAAAGGACAGGAGCTATGAACACTGAAGCTTTCTTT.

This clone was counted between two and nine times. The rearrangement joins TRBV21-1 to TRBJ1-5; the table gives TRBD1 as D, unverified against the DNA. TRBV21-1 is marked as a pseudogene. This CDR3 spans 17 amino acids. As DNA, the CDR3 is TGTGCCAGCAGCAAAGGGGGGACAGGATTTAGCAATCAGCCCCAGCATTTT. This gives the protein CASSKGGTGFSNQPQHF.

The chain joins TRBV7-2 to TRBJ2-1; 10 bases fit TRBD2. CDR3 length: 13 residues. Germline V gene lookup returns CDR1 SGHTA and CDR2 FQGNSA. Trimming took 4 bases from V and 9 from J; bases not matched to a gene: 3. The CDR3 coding sequence is TGTGCCAGCAGCTCCCGGACTAGCGGTGAGCAGTTCTTC. Its translation is CASSSRTSGEQFF.

This clone was found once. The CDR3: CASSASSTRPGQGVYGYTF. CDR3 coding DNA: TGTGCCAGCAGCGCCTCTTCTACACGGCCGGGACAGGGGGTCTATGGCTACACCTTC. The chain links TRBV9 to TRBJ1-2; the match to TRBD1 covers 11 bases. With V trimmed by 3 bases and J by 4 bases, 17 bases remained unmatched. The CDR3 is 19 residues long. In germline, CDR1 is SGDLS, CDR2 YYNGEE.

The V and J genes are TRBV6-4 and TRBJ1-1; D is perhaps TRBD1 (5 bases). V was cut by 4 bases and J by 3 bases, with 9 bases left in between. Looked up from germline, CDR1 is MRHNA and CDR2 is SNTAGT. The CDR3 runs to 13 residues. CDR3 nucleotide sequence: TGTGCCAGCAGTGTGGGGGGTGACACTGAAGCTTTCTTT. It yields the protein CASSVGGDTEAFF.

The V call is TRBV6-5, the J call TRBJ1-5; D is undetermined. Germline V gene data show CDR1 as MNHEY and CDR2 as SVGAGI. Trimming removed 0 bases at V and 1 base at J, with 7 bases between. There are 15 residues in the CDR3. In DNA, the CDR3 is TGTGCCAGCAGTTACTCCGGCCAGAGCAATCAGCCCCAGCATTTT. It codes for CASSYSGQSNQPQHF.

The chain combines TRBV6-6 with TRBJ2-1; 9 bases align to TRBD1. Germline V lookup: CDR1 MNHNY, CDR2 SVGAGI (reference sequence). V lost 7 bases and J lost 5; bases outside the gene matches: 3. This CDR3 is built from 13 residues. The CDR3 DNA reads as TGTGCCAGCAAGGGGACAGGGCACAATGAGCAGTTCTTC. Translating gives CASKGTGHNEQFF.

The chain links TRBV7-2 to TRBJ1-4; D call uncertain. Looked up from germline, CDR1 is SGHTA and CDR2 is FQGNSA. The V end was cut by 1 base, the J end by 8 bases, with 17 bases between. The CDR3 totals 16 residues. The CDR3 loop reads CASSLGMGAQTEKLFF. Written as DNA, the CDR3 is TGTGCCAGCAGCTTAGGGATGGGCGCTCAGACGGAAAAACTGTTTTTT.

This sequence joins TRBV5-6 and TRBJ1-1; weak D call: TRBD1 (5 bases). The CDR3 totals 14 residues. V lost 5 bases to trimming and J lost 5 bases, with 16 bases between them. The germline CDR1 and CDR2 sequences are SGHDT and YYEEEE. CDR3 DNA sequence: TGTGCCAGCAGGCCGGGCGGGCGGGGGACTGAAGCTTTCTTT. Translated: CASRPGGRGTEAFF.